This T cell receptor beta chain was captured by sequencing in a study of T-cell memory formation after mild COVID-19. Looking at the study overall: TCR clusters were largely donor specific. Regarding the study as a whole: Some clones that responded were present in memory (sampled pre-infection), which suggests cross-reactive memory joined.

Germline V lookup: CDR1 KGHDR, CDR2 SFDVKD. CDR3 size: 11 residues. V shed 4 bases, J shed 11 bases, and the junction held 3 bases outside the gene matches. Constant-segment primers served in 5'RACE that generated TCR alpha and TCR beta cDNA libraries bearing sample barcodes and UMIs. TCRdb used MiXCR to reprocess the 5' RACE reads, holding one entry per CDR3 protein. The sample shows 250,000 to 350,000 distinct CDR3 sequences, roughly an eighth of them seen only once. About this clonotype: The antigen remains undetermined.

The rearrangement joins TRBV24-1 to TRBJ1-1, with 7 bases fitting TRBD1. Sequencing input: PBMCs or a T cell subset sorted from them (not recorded which). This receptor was obtained from a man between 18 and 29 years old who had mild COVID-19 (a few samples of this study predate the infection). Cell type and time point are not known. The CDR3 region is CATSDPQGAFF. The CDR3 coding sequence is TGTGCCACCAGTGACCCACAGGGGGCTTTCTTT.